What follows are 26 T cell receptor beta chains derived from one specimen sequenced in a study of CD8 T cells in ankylosing spondylitis. TCRdb re-called the 5' RACE reads with MiXCR, one entry per CDR3 protein. Among 200,000 to 250,000 distinct CDR3 sequences listed, approximately 11% were seen once. Sequences were obtained from blood, either unsorted or a sorted T cell fraction (not recorded which). The receptors were gathered from a male donor with ankylosing spondylitis or in good health (not recorded which).

This clonotype has only a few counts. The chain joins TRBV5-1 to TRBJ1-1; maybe TRBD1 (6 bases). Per the germline V gene, CDR1 is SGHRS and CDR2 is YFSETQ. The CDR3 covers 16 residues. Trimming pared 0 bases from V and 5 bases from J, leaving 17 bases between. DNA for the CDR3: TGCGCCAGCAGCTTGGACATCAGGGGAGGGGTGACTGAAGCTTTCTTT. It translates to CASSLDIRGGVTEAFF.

This clonotype was recorded at least ten times. This chain connects TRBV20-1 to TRBJ2-3; the D gene could be TRBD1 or TRBD2 (7 bases each). Trimming left V 6 bases short and J 4 bases short, with 20 bases between. CDR1 DFQATT and CDR2 SNEGSKA come from the germline V gene (reference sequence). This CDR3 has 15 amino acids. CDR3 amino acids: CSAPPQGGAADTQYF. CDR3 bases: TGCAGTGCCCCCCCTCAGGGGGGGGCGGCAGATACGCAGTATTTT.

The chain couples TRBV7-6 to TRBJ2-6; 7 bases fit TRBD2. CDR1 is SGHVS and CDR2 is FNYEAQ in the germline V gene. V was pared by 5 bases and J by 4 bases, with 14 bases of the junction left unmatched. The CDR3 has 18 amino acids. The CDR3 DNA reads TGTGCCAGCAGCCCGCAAGCGGGGCAAGCTCTGGGGGCCAACGTCCTGACTTTC. As protein: CASSPQAGQALGANVLTF.

This clonotype has at least ten counts. The J gene is TRBJ1-5, the V gene TRBV5-1; D is perhaps TRBD1 (6 bases). CDR3 length: 15 residues. Germline CDR1 and CDR2: SGHRS and YFSETQ. Trimming left V 3 bases short and J 4 bases short, with 14 bases between. The CDR3 is CASSWAGGANQPQHF. For the CDR3, the DNA is TGCGCCAGCAGCTGGGCGGGGGGGGCGAATCAGCCCCAGCATTTT.

This clonotype was counted only a few times. The V gene is TRBV7-3, the J gene TRBJ2-3, with D unclear. This CDR3 region has 13 residues. CDR1 is SGHTA, CDR2 FQGTGA, per germline. Trimming removed 5 bases at V and 6 bases at J, with 12 bases between. The CDR3 loop reads CASSRGLRDTQYF. CDR3 DNA sequence: TGTGCCAGCAGCCGCGGTCTGAGGGATACGCAGTATTTT.

This clonotype occurred many times. The CDR3 here is CASSTTNGDEQFF. The CDR3 region has the DNA TGTGCCAGCAGTACCACAAACGGGGATGAGCAGTTCTTC. The chain employs TRBV12-3 or TRBV12-4 and TRBJ2-1; D might be TRBD2 (5 bases). The ends were cut back, 5 bases at V and 8 bases at J, with 13 bases in the middle. The CDR3 spans 13 residues.

CDR3 residues: CASSPRTSGVGEQFF. DNA for the CDR3: TGTGCCAGCAGCCCCCGGACTAGCGGGGTCGGCGAGCAGTTCTTC. The V call is TRBV3-1, the J call TRBJ2-1; the match to TRBD2 covers 12 bases. This CDR3 region has 15 residues. CDR1 is LGHDT and CDR2 is YNNKEL in the germline V gene (reference sequence). V lost 4 bases and J lost 10; bases outside the gene matches: 8.

This clonotype was counted at least ten times. This sequence joins TRBV10-3 and TRBJ1-2; D not certain. CDR1 is ENHRY and CDR2 is SYGVKD in the germline V gene. Trimming removed 0 bases at V and 5 bases at J, with 13 bases between. This CDR3 is 15 amino acids long. The CDR3 protein is CAISESRPLTYGYTF. As DNA, the CDR3 is TGTGCCATCAGTGAGTCCAGGCCACTGACATATGGCTACACCTTC.

V is TRBV7-3 and J is TRBJ2-6; D may correspond to TRBD1 or TRBD2 (5 bases each). CDR3 length equals 16 residues. Trimming removed 5 bases at V and 4 bases at J, with 15 bases between. Germline CDR1 is SGHTA and CDR2 is FQGTGA. As DNA, the CDR3 is TGTGCCAGCAGCCAACGAGGGGACCGGGGGGCCAACGTCCTGACTTTC. Translating it yields CASSQRGDRGANVLTF.

This rearrangement joins TRBV10-2 to TRBJ2-7; 11 bases map to TRBD2. V gave up 6 bases and J gave up 2 bases; unmatched junction bases: 6. The CDR3 contains 15 residues. Germline V gives CDR1 WSHSY, CDR2 SAAADI. CDR3 sequence: CASSELAGAAYEQYF. As DNA, the CDR3 is TGCGCCAGCAGCGAACTAGCGGGAGCTGCCTACGAGCAGTACTTC.

This clonotype has at least ten counts. CDR3 in amino acids: CASSQDVGGVLRGYTF. The CDR3 nucleotides are TGCGCCAGCAGCCAAGATGTTGGAGGGGTGCTTCGTGGCTACACCTTC. This rearrangement joins TRBV4-1 to TRBJ1-2; D possibly corresponds to TRBD1 (5 bases). The length of the CDR3 is 16 residues. Germline CDR1 is MGHRA and CDR2 is YSYEKL. The V end was cut by 0 bases, the J end by 7 bases, with 18 bases between.

This clonotype was detected a few times. The chain recombines TRBV12-3 or TRBV12-4 with TRBJ2-6; weak D call: TRBD1 (5 bases). The length of the CDR3 is 15 residues. Trimming left V 7 bases short and J 4 bases short, with 14 bases between. In nucleotides, the CDR3 is TGTGCCAGCACCTGGGCAGGGCCGGGGGCCAACGTCCTGACTTTC. Amino acid sequence: CASTWAGPGANVLTF.

This clonotype showed up many times. The chain carries TRBV29-1 and TRBJ1-1; TRBD1 might be the D (5 bases). The CDR3 contains 12 residues. V lost 0 bases and J 6 bases, leaving 8 bases between the germline ends. CDR1 and CDR2 from the germline V gene are SQVTM and ANQGSEA. This CDR3 is CSVEEAGPEAFF. CDR3 nucleotide sequence: TGCAGCGTTGAAGAAGCGGGACCTGAAGCTTTCTTT. Variable domain in full (rest from reference TRBV29-1 and TRBJ1-1): SAVISQKPSRDICQRGTSLTIQCQVDSQVTMMFWYRQQPGQSLTLIATANQGSEATYESGFVIDKFPISRPNLTFSTLTVSNMSPEDSSIYLCSVEEAGPEAFFGQGTRLTVV.

This clonotype was found many times. The CDR3 sequence is CASSLSGNYGYTF. The CDR3 DNA sequence: TGTGCCAGCAGTTTATCGGGGAACTATGGCTACACCTTC. This chain joins TRBV12-3 or TRBV12-4 and TRBJ1-2; D is undetermined. Trimming stripped 2 bases from V and 2 bases from J, with 6 bases between. This CDR3 spans 13 amino acids.

At least ten counts were recorded for this clonotype. V usage is TRBV24-1 and J usage is TRBJ1-5, with D perhaps TRBD1 (6 bases). The CDR3 extends over 14 amino acids. Between the trimmed V and J ends, which lost 3 bases and 7 bases, there was a span of 12 bases. Germline V gene lookup returns CDR1 KGHDR and CDR2 SFDVKD. The CDR3: CATSDLDSSQPQHF. The CDR3 nucleotides are TGTGCCACCAGTGATCTGGACAGCTCACAGCCCCAGCATTTT.

This clonotype was counted at least ten times. The chain couples TRBV9 to TRBJ2-7; TRBD1 might be the D (5 bases). Trimming cost V 4 bases and J 7 bases, with 18 bases left between them. Germline V lookup: CDR1 SGDLS, CDR2 YYNGEE. The CDR3 is 14 residues long. In DNA, the CDR3 is TGTGCCAGCAGCCCAACGAATAGGGCAGGGGAGCAGTACTTC. It codes for CASSPTNRAGEQYF.

In this sample, this clonotype turned up a few times. The chain links TRBV20-1 to TRBJ2-7; D is perhaps TRBD2 (6 bases). Germline V gene data show CDR1 as DFQATT and CDR2 as SNEGSKA (reference sequence). This CDR3 has 14 residues. The V end lost 3 bases, the J end lost 2 bases, and 14 bases lay between the germline ends. The CDR3 sequence: CSARARGNPYEQYF. The CDR3 DNA follows: TGCAGTGCTAGGGCCCGGGGGAACCCCTACGAGCAGTACTTC.

This clonotype was seen many times. In DNA, the CDR3 is TGCAGCGTTGCCCTGCCAGGGGAAGTCTCAGAGACCCAGTACTTC. Its translation: CSVALPGEVSETQYF. The chain has TRBV29-1 and TRBJ2-5; D might be TRBD1 (6 bases). The germline V and J ends were trimmed by 4 bases and 4 bases, with 19 bases remaining between them. The germline gives CDR1 SQVTM, CDR2 ANQGSEA. This CDR3 has 15 amino acids.

This clonotype was detected only a few times. The genes are TRBV6-5 and TRBJ2-3; 9 nucleotides line up with TRBD2. From germline, CDR1 is MNHEY and CDR2 SVGAGI. Unmatched junction bases numbered 9, after V lost 4 bases and J lost 4 bases. CDR3 length: 16 residues. CDR3 region: CASSLTRLAGPDTQYF. Written as DNA, the CDR3 is TGTGCCAGCAGTTTAACCCGCCTAGCGGGACCAGATACGCAGTATTTT.

In this sample, this clonotype turned up many times. The J gene is TRBJ2-3, the V gene TRBV24-1; 8 positions agree with TRBD1. J was trimmed by 1 base and V by 5 bases; bases with no gene match: 4. The V gene's germline CDR1 is KGHDR and CDR2 SFDVKD. CDR3 length equals 15 residues. CDR3 amino acids: CATSGNRGGTDTQYF. DNA of the CDR3: TGTGCCACCAGTGGAAACAGGGGGGGCACAGATACGCAGTATTTT.

This clonotype was seen repeatedly, ten times or more. The chain couples TRBV5-1 to TRBJ2-7; 7 nucleotides align to TRBD1. Germline-derived CDR1 and CDR2 are SGHRS and YFSETQ. CDR3 length: 14 residues. V lost 4 bases, J lost 1 base, and 5 bases stayed unmatched. The CDR3 DNA sequence: TGCGCCAGCAGCCGTCAGGGGGAATCCTACGAGCAGTACTTC. Its translation is CASSRQGESYEQYF. Supplemented by reference TRBV5-1 and TRBJ2-7, the full variable domain reads KAGVTQTPRYLIKTRGQQVTLSCSPISGHRSVSWYQQTPGQGLQFLFEYFSETQRNKGNFPGRFSGRQFSNSRSEMNVSTLELGDSALYLCASSRQGESYEQYFGPGTRLTVT.

The CDR3 region is CASSELGTTMNTEAFF. The CDR3 region has the DNA TGTGCCAGCAGTGAATTGGGGACAACAATGAACACTGAAGCTTTCTTT. This chain joins TRBV25-1 and TRBJ1-1; D is possibly TRBD1 (6 bases). Trimming pared 1 base from V and 0 bases from J, leaving 12 bases between. Germline lookup yields CDR1 MGHDK and CDR2 SYGVNS. CDR3 size: 16 residues.

Ten or more counts support this clonotype. The chain links TRBV20-1 to TRBJ1-1; the D is unclear. Trimming removed 5 bases at V and 5 bases at J, with 21 bases between. The CDR3 has 15 residues. The germline V gene encodes CDR1 DFQATT and CDR2 SNEGSKA (reference sequence). The CDR3 nucleotides are TGCAGTGCTCCCCGTTCAGGAGGCATGACGACTGAAGCTTTCTTT. Amino acid sequence: CSAPRSGGMTTEAFF.

The chain uses TRBV3-1 and TRBJ2-1; possible D gene TRBD2, 5 bases. The CDR3 runs to 15 residues. V lost 3 bases and J 1 base, leaving 10 bases between the germline ends. From germline, CDR1 is LGHDT and CDR2 YNNKEL (reference sequence). CDR3 region: CASSHRGMSYNEQFF. The CDR3 region has the DNA TGTGCCAGCAGCCATCGGGGAATGTCCTACAATGAGCAGTTCTTC.

This clonotype was observed many times. The chain joins TRBV6-5 to TRBJ2-1; D is unclear. The CDR3 consists of 11 residues. Germline V gives CDR1 MNHEY, CDR2 SVGAGI. The V end was cut by 6 bases, the J end by 8 bases, with 8 bases between. CDR3 nucleotide sequence: TGTGCCAGCAGCCGTAGAGATGAGCAGTTCTTC. Amino acids: CASSRRDEQFF.

This clonotype was detected ten times or more. The genes are TRBV27 and TRBJ2-1; D gene ambiguous. The CDR3 length is 13 residues. The germline gives CDR1 MNHEY, CDR2 SMNVEV (reference sequence). V lost 2 bases to trimming and J lost 4 bases, with 6 bases between them. CDR3 DNA: TGTGCCAGCAGTTTAATGGCGTACAATGAGCAGTTCTTC. It translates to CASSLMAYNEQFF.